The T cell receptor beta chain described here comes from a study of regulatory T cells in long-lasting Graves disease. iRepertoire HTBI primers and Arm-PCR of CDR3 regions built TCR beta libraries. TCRdb processed the multiplex PCR reads anew with MiXCR; each CDR3 protein has one entry. The sample lists around 400,000 distinct CDR3 sequences; 20% to 30% were seen once. Study-level points and caveats: TRBV28 was favored in persistent disease, as were TRBJ1-2 and TRBJ2-5. Whereas new patients shared about a thousand public clonotypes, persistent patients shared more, at approximately 2,700.

This clonotype was picked up a small number of times. Its specificity is unknown. Trimming took 7 bases from V and 7 from J, leaving 19 bases between them. The CDR3 loop spans 14 amino acids. The germline V gene encodes CDR1 MNHNS and CDR2 SASEGT. Time point meaning: persistent/refractory GD, antithyroid drugs over 5 years with positive TRAb. PBMCs were the source of the RNA used for TCR sequencing. The source was peripheral blood mononuclear cells (PBMCs), collected when the disease was refractory, from a patient treated with antithyroid drugs. The receptor comes from a female donor with Graves disease. The chain uses TRBV6-1 and TRBJ1-2, with a tentative D call TRBD1 (5 bases). The CDR3 DNA is TGTGCCAGCAAACCGCAGTTGGGGCGTGGTGGCTACACCTTC. It translates to CASKPQLGRGGYTF.